This T cell receptor beta chain was captured by sequencing in a study of cytotoxic CD8 clonotypes in ibrutinib-treated CLL. General study results and limits: Sampling times (in sustained-remission versus progressing patients) were not the same.

Depths of 1 in 200,000 to 1 in 1 million T cells were the sequencing target. Repertoires were generated with immunoSEQ multiplex PCR, while TCRdb's copy carries only in-frame clones and drops some. The sample lists over 75,000 clones; about 72% were seen once. In this sample, this clone turned up once. Its antigen remains unknown. Germline loops: CDR1 MGHRA, CDR2 YSYEKL. Trimming took 3 bases from V and 6 from J; bases not matched to a gene: 13. CDR3 length equals 17 residues. The V gene is TRBV4-1, the J gene TRBJ1-2; 10 bases map to TRBD1. The sequence was obtained from a human donor with chronic lymphocytic leukemia. Here the sequenced sample was PBMCs, taken after 12 months of ibrutinib treatment. For the CDR3, the DNA is TGCGCCAGCAGCCAGCAAGCCCGGGACAGGGGATCGGATGGCTACACCTTC. It is translated as CASSQQARDRGSDGYTF.